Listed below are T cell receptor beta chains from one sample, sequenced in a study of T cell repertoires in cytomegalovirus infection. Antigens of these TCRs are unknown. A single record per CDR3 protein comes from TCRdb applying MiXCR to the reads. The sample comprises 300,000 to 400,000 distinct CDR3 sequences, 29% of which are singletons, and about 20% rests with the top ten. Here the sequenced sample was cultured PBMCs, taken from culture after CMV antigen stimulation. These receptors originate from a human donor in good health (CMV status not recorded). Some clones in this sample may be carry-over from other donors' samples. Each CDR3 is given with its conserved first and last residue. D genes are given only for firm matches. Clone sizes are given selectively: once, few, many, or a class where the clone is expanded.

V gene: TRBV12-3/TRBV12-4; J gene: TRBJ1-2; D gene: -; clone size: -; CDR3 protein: CASSFPGANGYTF; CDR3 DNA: TGTGCCAGCAGTTTTCCAGGGGCGAATGGCTACACCTTC
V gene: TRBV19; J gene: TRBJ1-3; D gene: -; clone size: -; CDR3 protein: CASSITRSGGNTIYF; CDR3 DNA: TGTGCCAGTAGTATTACAAGATCAGGAGGAAACACCATATATTTT
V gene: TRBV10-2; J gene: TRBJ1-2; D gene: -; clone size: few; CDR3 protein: CASSENGANYGYTF; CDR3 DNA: TGCGCCAGCAGTGAAAACGGAGCCAACTATGGCTACACCTTC
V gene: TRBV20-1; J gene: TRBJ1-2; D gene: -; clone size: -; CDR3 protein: CSARDRVDYGYTF; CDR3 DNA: TGCAGTGCTAGAGACAGGGTAGACTATGGCTACACCTTC
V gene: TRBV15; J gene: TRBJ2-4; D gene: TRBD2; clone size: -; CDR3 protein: CATSRDAASGSHNIQYF; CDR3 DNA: TGTGCCACCAGCAGAGATGCGGCTAGCGGGAGTCATAACATTCAGTACTTC
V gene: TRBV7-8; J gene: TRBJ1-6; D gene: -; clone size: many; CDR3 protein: CASSPPWARAKSPLHF; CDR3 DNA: TGTGCCAGCAGCCCGCCCTGGGCCAGGGCGAAGTCACCCCTCCACTTT
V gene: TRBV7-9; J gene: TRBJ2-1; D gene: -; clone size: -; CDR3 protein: CASSSSGGHNEQFF; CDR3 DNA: TGTGCCAGCAGCTCCTCGGGGGGCCACAATGAGCAGTTCTTC
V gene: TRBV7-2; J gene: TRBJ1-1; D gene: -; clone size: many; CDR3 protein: CASSLGGVMNTEAFF; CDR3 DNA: TGTGCCAGCAGCTTAGGCGGGGTGATGAACACTGAAGCTTTCTTT
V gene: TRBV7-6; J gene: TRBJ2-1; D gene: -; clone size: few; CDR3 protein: CASSLGRQVPNNEQFF; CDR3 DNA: TGTGCCAGCAGCTTAGGCAGACAGGTCCCTAACAATGAGCAGTTCTTC
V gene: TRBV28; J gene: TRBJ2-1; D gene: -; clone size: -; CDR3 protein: CASRKPRGNNEQFF; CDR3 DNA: TGTGCCAGCAGGAAACCTAGGGGAAACAATGAGCAGTTCTTC
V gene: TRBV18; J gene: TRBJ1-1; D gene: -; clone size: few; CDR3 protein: CASSPGGSTNTEAFF; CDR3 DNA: TGTGCCAGCTCACCAGGAGGAAGCACGAACACTGAAGCTTTCTTT
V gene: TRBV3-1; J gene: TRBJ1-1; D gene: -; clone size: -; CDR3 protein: CASSQEEGRVGNTEAFF; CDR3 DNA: TGTGCCAGCAGCCAAGAAGAAGGGAGGGTAGGGAACACTGAAGCTTTCTTT
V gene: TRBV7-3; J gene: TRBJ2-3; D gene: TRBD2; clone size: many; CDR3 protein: CASSFGTSGTDTQYF; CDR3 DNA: TGTGCCAGCAGCTTCGGGACTAGTGGCACAGATACGCAGTATTTT
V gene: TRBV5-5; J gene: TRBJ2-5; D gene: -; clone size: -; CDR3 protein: CASSTPGRVQETQYF; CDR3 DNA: TGTGCCAGCAGCACACCCGGACGGGTCCAAGAGACCCAGTACTTC
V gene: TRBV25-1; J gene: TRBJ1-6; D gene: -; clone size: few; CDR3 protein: CASREGGFYYSPLHF; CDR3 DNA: TGTGCCAGCAGAGAGGGGGGGTTTTACTATTCACCCCTCCACTTT
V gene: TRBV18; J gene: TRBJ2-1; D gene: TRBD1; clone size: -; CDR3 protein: CASSPTETGGAIDEQFF; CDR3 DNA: TGTGCCAGCTCACCAACCGAAACAGGGGGCGCGATCGATGAGCAGTTCTTC
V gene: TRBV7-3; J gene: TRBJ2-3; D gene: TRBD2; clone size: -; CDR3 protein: CASSRTSGRARADTQYF; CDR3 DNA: TGTGCCAGCAGTAGGACTAGCGGGAGGGCCCGGGCAGATACGCAGTATTTT
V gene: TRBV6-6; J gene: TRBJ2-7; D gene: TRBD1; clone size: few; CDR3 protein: CASSYSRTGNYEQYF; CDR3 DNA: TGTGCCAGCAGTTACTCGAGGACAGGTAACTACGAGCAGTACTTC